The TCR beta chain described here comes from a study of T cells in Graves' hyperthyroidism and ophthalmopathy. Overall study results and limits: Researchers found most expanded thyroid clonotypes above 0.001 in blood as well.

Germline values: CDR1 MDHEN, CDR2 SYDVKM. Trimming stripped 8 bases from V and 1 base from J, with 3 bases between. There are 10 residues in the CDR3. A lack of ophthalmopathy progression within 18 months defined stable Graves' hyperthyroidism. Uncontrolled infection, other autoimmune disease, pregnancy or lactation disqualified patients from enrolment. This clonotype was observed many times. Its specificity is unknown. RNA transcripts yielded amplified TCR beta CDR3 regions. During a first-round RT-PCR of the TCR CDR3, the HTBI primer set was used. TCRdb reprocessed the multiplex PCR reads via MiXCR and lists one record per CDR3 protein. The sample includes approximately 700,000 distinct CDR3 sequences, 16% seen only once; the top ten take around 7.7%.

The origin of this receptor is a man aged 18 to 30 with Graves' hyperthyroidism. This chain uses TRBV28 with TRBJ2-7; D gene uncertain. Sequences were obtained from blood. Here the CDR3 DNA reads TGTGCCAGCGGGTCCTACGAGCAGTACTTC. Protein sequence: CASGSYEQYF.